This TCR beta chain was captured by sequencing in a study of OX40 agonist ivuxolimab in advanced cancers. Looking at the study overall: The dose-escalation cohort was approximately 84% male, with a mean age of around 60 years, ranging roughly 23 to 90.

Assay used: immunoSEQ multiplex PCR; TCRdb lists only in-frame clones, some missing. Of 74,000 or so clones in the sample, roughly 91% were seen once. The J segment lost 0 bases and the V segment lost 0 bases, leaving 9 bases of the junction unmatched. Germline V gene sequence: CDR1 SGHRS, CDR2 YFSETQ. The CDR3 is 17 residues long. The sample in question was CD4+ or CD8+ T cells sorted from blood, obtained in a trial of the OX40 agonist ivuxolimab. This clonotype was sampled from an adult with an advanced solid tumor such as melanoma, head and neck, liver or kidney cancer. J is TRBJ2-7 and V is TRBV5-1, with 7 bases that match TRBD2. CDR3 DNA sequence: TGCGCCAGCAGCTTGGATATTGGCGGGGGAAGCTCCTACGAGCAGTACTTC. It specifies CASSLDIGGGSSYEQYF.